The next 12 T cell receptor beta chains were all read from a single sample in a study of blood T cell repertoires in COVID-19. The repertoire was sequenced with immunoSEQ multiplex PCR; TCRdb's copy has only in-frame clones and lacks some. The sample has 300,000 to 400,000 clones, 89% seen once. Sequencing was performed on peripheral blood. Receptors were obtained from a young woman with COVID-19, enrolled during active disease.

This clone was recorded only once. V is TRBV6-5 and J is TRBJ2-7; D remains unclear. Germline V gene sequence: CDR1 MNHEY, CDR2 SVGAGI. The CDR3 consists of 11 residues. Trimming removed 6 bases from V and 3 bases from J, with 6 bases in between. The CDR3 DNA reads TGTGCCAGCAGACAAAACTACGAGCAGTACTTC. It specifies CASRQNYEQYF.

The CDR3 region has the DNA TGTGCCAGCAGCCAAGACTGGACAGGGGGCACCGGGGAGCTGTTTTTT. Protein sequence: CASSQDWTGGTGELFF. This rearrangement joins TRBV3-1 (or the pseudogene TRBV3-2) to TRBJ2-2, with TRBD1 matching over 10 bases. The V gene's germline CDR1 is LGHDT and CDR2 YNNKEL (reference sequence). V dropped 0 bases and J dropped 4; count of bases not matched to a gene: 2. This CDR3 spans 16 amino acids.

The gene calls are TRBV7-2 and TRBJ2-1; tentatively, D is TRBD1 (5 bases). Germline V gives CDR1 SGHTA, CDR2 FQGNSA. V was pared by 8 bases and J by 4 bases, with 6 bases between. The CDR3 is made up of 11 amino acids. The CDR3 DNA reads TGTGCCAGCCAGGGTTACAATGAGCAGTTCTTC. This codes for CASQGYNEQFF.

The chain employs TRBV5-1 and TRBJ1-6; the match to TRBD1 covers 7 bases. The CDR3 totals 16 residues. CDR1 and CDR2 from the germline V gene are SGHRS and YFSETQ. The junction had 6 bases not matched to a gene; V was cut back by 4 bases and J by 2 bases. CDR3 residues: CASSRTGQTYNSPLHF. In nucleotides, the CDR3 is TGCGCCAGCAGCAGGACAGGACAGACCTATAATTCACCCCTCCACTTT.

V usage is TRBV6-5 and J usage is TRBJ1-1; the D is unclear. V dropped 5 bases and J dropped 3 bases, with 7 bases sitting between them. Germline-derived CDR1 and CDR2 are MNHEY and SVGAGI. This CDR3 contains 12 residues. This CDR3 is CASSLLYTEAFF. CDR3 in DNA: TGTGCCAGCAGTCTATTATACACTGAAGCTTTCTTT.

The chain recombines TRBV7-8 with TRBJ2-7; 7 bases line up with TRBD1. The CDR3 covers 14 residues. Germline values: CDR1 SGHVS, CDR2 FQNEAQ. V lost 5 bases and J lost 5; bases outside the gene matches: 9. For the CDR3, the DNA is TGTGCCAGCAGCCCCACCGGGACAGAAAACGAGCAGTACTTC. It codes for CASSPTGTENEQYF. The full variable domain, with the rest looked up from reference TRBV7-8 and TRBJ2-7, is GAGVSQSPRYKVAKRGQDVALRCDPISGHVSLFWYQQALGQGPEFLTYFQNEAQLDKSGLPSDRFFAERPEGSVSTLKIQRTQQEDSAVYLCASSPTGTENEQYFGPGTRLTVT.

The chain combines TRBV7-8 with TRBJ2-2, with 7 nucleotides matching TRBD2. Germline trimming cut 1 base from V and 6 bases from J; bases unmatched to any gene: 5. Germline lookup yields CDR1 SGHVS and CDR2 FQNEAQ. There are 15 residues in the CDR3. The DNA for the CDR3 is TGTGCCAGCAGCTTAGTTGCGGGAGCGGCCGGGGAGCTGTTTTTT. As protein: CASSLVAGAAGELFF.

The rearrangement uses TRBV5-4 and TRBJ1-1, with a weak D call TRBD1 (6 bases). Trimming left V 4 bases short and J 5 bases short, with 15 bases between. The CDR3 has 14 amino acids. From germline, CDR1 is SGHNT and CDR2 YYREEE (reference sequence). CDR3 loop: CASSTQGGGTEAFF. CDR3 coding DNA: TGTGCCAGCAGCACCCAAGGGGGGGGAACTGAAGCTTTCTTT.

The chain links TRBV5-8 to TRBJ2-1; 14 positions match TRBD2. The ends lost 2 bases at V and 7 bases at J; junction bases unmatched: 11. CDR1 is SGHTS, CDR2 YDEGEE, per germline. This CDR3 contains 18 residues. The CDR3 region has the DNA TGTGCCAGCAGCTTTGTTCTCGGACTAGCGGGAGGATGGAATGAGCAGTTCTTC. Amino acid sequence: CASSFVLGLAGGWNEQFF.

The chain links TRBV6-5 to TRBJ1-4; 9 bases agree with TRBD1. Germline CDR1 MNHEY, CDR2 SVGAGI. The CDR3 spans 15 residues. The ends lost 0 bases at V and 6 bases at J; junction bases unmatched: 2. CDR3 in amino acids: CASSYSGTGYEKLFF. The CDR3 DNA sequence: TGTGCCAGCAGTTACTCAGGGACAGGGTATGAAAAACTGTTTTTT.

The chain combines TRBV6-5 with TRBJ1-2; tentative D call: TRBD1 (5 bases). From germline, CDR1 is MNHEY and CDR2 SVGAGI. Trimming shortened V by 5 bases and J by 3 bases, and 16 bases separated the two germline ends. The CDR3 sequence is 15 residues long. The CDR3 DNA is TGTGCCAGCAGTAGTGGAGGGCAGGGCTACTATGGCTACACCTTC. It yields the protein CASSSGGQGYYGYTF.

The rearrangement links TRBV4-1 to TRBJ2-3; 8 bases fit TRBD2. This CDR3 spans 16 amino acids. V was clipped by 0 bases and J by 3 bases; unmatched bases: 5. CDR1 is MGHRA, CDR2 YSYEKL, per germline. The CDR3 coding sequence is TGCGCCAGCAGCCAAGATGAAACTAGCGGTACAGATACGCAGTATTTT. It codes for CASSQDETSGTDTQYF.